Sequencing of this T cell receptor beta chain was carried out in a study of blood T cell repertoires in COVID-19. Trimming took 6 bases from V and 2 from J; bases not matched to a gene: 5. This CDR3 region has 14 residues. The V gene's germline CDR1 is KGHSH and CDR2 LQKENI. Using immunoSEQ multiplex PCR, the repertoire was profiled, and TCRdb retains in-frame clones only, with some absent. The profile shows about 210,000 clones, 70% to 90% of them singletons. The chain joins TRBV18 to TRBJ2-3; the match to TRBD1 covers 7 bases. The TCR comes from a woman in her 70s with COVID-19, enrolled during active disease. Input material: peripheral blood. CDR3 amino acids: CASSRGLNTDTQYF. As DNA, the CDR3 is TGTGCCAGCTCTAGGGGGCTAAACACAGATACGCAGTATTTT.